This record looks at one T cell receptor (beta chain) sequence and its context. The CDR3 is 16 residues long. The J segment lost 1 base and the V segment lost 6 bases, leaving 6 bases of the junction unmatched. Germline assignment: CDR1 MGHDK and CDR2 SYGVNS. This sample is part of a study of blood T cell repertoires in COVID-19. Study at large: Samples taken during acute and convalescent COVID-19 were collected in the United States, Italy and Spain. T cells, B-cell-depleted T cells, or PBMCs provided the cDNA or gDNA that served as material.

In the original analysis: Reference gene primer amplification gave nucleated cell count estimates. The method was immunoSEQ multiplex PCR; TCRdb's version includes in-frame clones alone and lacks a portion of them. That table furnishes V, J and clone size, whereas the DNA furnished D and trimming. The data hold approximately 200,000 clones, with around 84% observed a single time. The age range of participants was 18 to 89 years, with residence in fewer than 25 US areas. The sequencing input was PBMCs or T cells enriched from blood (not recorded which). The receptor comes from a man in his forties who had recovered from COVID-19. The chain carries TRBV25-1 and TRBJ2-1; TRBD1 matches at 10 bases. The CDR3 nucleotides are TGTGCCAGCAGAGCCGACAGGGGGCAGTCCTACAATGAGCAGTTCTTC. It specifies CASRADRGQSYNEQFF.